Following are 24 T cell receptor beta chains from one sample sequenced in a study of blood T cell repertoires in COVID-19. The repertoire was sequenced with immunoSEQ multiplex PCR; TCRdb's copy has only in-frame clones and lacks some. The sample yields 110,000 to 150,000 clones, around 82% seen once. Sample: peripheral blood. The receptors originated from a human donor in a cohort sampled during active COVID-19.

A note on this clone: The sample contains more than one DNA sequence encoding this CDR3. J is TRBJ2-1 and V is TRBV5-1, with 10 bases lining up with TRBD1. CDR1 and CDR2 from the germline V gene are SGHRS and YFSETQ. The CDR3 extends over 14 amino acids. After removal of 0 bases from V and 9 bases from J, the junction contained 3 bases not matched to a gene. CDR3 coding DNA: TGCGCCAGCAGCTTGGGACAGGGGGCCGGTGAGCAGTTCTTC. Amino acid sequence: CASSLGQGAGEQFF.

This clone came up a few times. The genes are TRBV6-5 and TRBJ1-4, with TRBD1 as a possible D gene (6 bases). The CDR3 runs 15 residues. V lost 2 bases and J 2 bases, leaving 9 bases between the germline ends. Germline values: CDR1 MNHEY, CDR2 SVGAGI. CDR3 coding DNA: TGTGCCAGCAGTTACACGGGGGGCACTAATGAAAAACTGTTTTTT. It is translated as CASSYTGGTNEKLFF.

The V and J genes are TRBV7-9 and TRBJ2-2; possibly TRBD1 for D (5 bases). This CDR3 is 13 amino acids long. Trimming removed 5 bases from V and 6 bases from J, with 10 bases in between. Germline V CDR1 and CDR2: SEHNR, FQNEAQ (reference sequence). CDR3 bases: TGTGCCAGCAGCCAAGTGGGGCCCGGGGAGCTGTTTTTT. This translates into CASSQVGPGELFF.

Written as DNA, the CDR3 is TGTGCCAGCAGTTACGGAGGGAATGAGCAGTTCTTC. Amino acid sequence: CASSYGGNEQFF. The gene calls are TRBV6-2 or TRBV6-3 and TRBJ2-1, with D tentatively TRBD2 (6 bases). The germline V and J ends were trimmed by 2 bases and 7 bases, with 6 bases remaining between them. Per germline, CDR1 MNHEY and CDR2 SVGEGT. The length of the CDR3 is 12 residues.

V gene TRBV29-1 combines with J gene TRBJ1-2, with D perhaps TRBD1 (6 bases). CDR1 is SQVTM, CDR2 ANQGSEA, per germline. CDR3 length equals 11 residues. The V end was cut by 6 bases, the J end by 7 bases, with 12 bases between. The CDR3 nucleotides read TGCAGCGTGGGGGGGGGCCGTGGCTACACCTTC. Amino acid sequence: CSVGGGRGYTF.

The chain uses TRBV7-2 and TRBJ1-1; 10 nucleotides align to TRBD1. This CDR3 is 14 amino acids long. The junction had 6 bases not matched to a gene; V was cut back by 4 bases and J by 7 bases. Per germline, CDR1 SGHTA and CDR2 FQGNSA. CDR3 sequence reads: CASSSSTGGVEAFF. CDR3 nucleotides: TGTGCCAGCAGCTCGTCGACAGGGGGCGTTGAAGCTTTCTTT.

This rearrangement joins TRBV7-6 to TRBJ2-7; perhaps TRBD1 as D (6 bases). The V gene lost 7 bases and the J gene lost 2 bases, with 18 bases spanning the gap. This CDR3 has 15 amino acids. From germline, CDR1 is SGHVS and CDR2 FNYEAQ. CDR3 coding DNA: TGTGCCAGCACCTCTGATGCAGGGGTTACCTACGAGCAGTACTTC. Amino acids: CASTSDAGVTYEQYF.

J is TRBJ1-5 and V is TRBV5-5, with 10 bases fitting TRBD1. The CDR3 spans 15 residues. Germline CDR1 SGHKS, CDR2 YYEKEE (reference sequence). Losses at the gene ends were 4 bases for V and 5 bases for J; bases not matched to a gene: 6. The CDR3 loop is CASSEGQGKDQPQHF. The CDR3 DNA follows: TGTGCCAGCAGCGAGGGACAGGGGAAGGATCAGCCCCAGCATTTT.

The chain is built from TRBV6-6 and TRBJ1-1; D possibly corresponds to TRBD1 (5 bases). From germline, CDR1 is MNHNY and CDR2 SVGAGI (reference sequence). CDR3 size: 13 residues. Trimming removed 0 bases at V and 9 bases at J, with 11 bases between. The chain's CDR3 is CASSYSRDLQAFF. The CDR3, as DNA: TGTGCCAGCAGTTACTCTCGGGACTTACAAGCTTTCTTT.

V usage is TRBV23-1 and J usage is TRBJ1-1; 11 bases agree with TRBD1. TRBV23-1 is an ORF; its function is uncertain. The V and J ends lost 4 bases and 5 bases, in that order; junction bases with no gene match: 9. The CDR3 contains 16 residues. CDR3 DNA sequence: TGCGCCAGCAGTCCGACCTCGGACAGGGGGCTTACTGAAGCTTTCTTT. It yields the protein CASSPTSDRGLTEAFF.

This clone was detected a few times. CDR3 loop: CASSLGGPAAFF. CDR3 in DNA: TGCGCCAGCAGCTTGGGGGGCCCTGCGGCTTTCTTT. The genes are TRBV5-1 and TRBJ1-1; the D gene is possibly TRBD1 (5 bases). Deletions cut 0 bases from V and 11 bases from J, with 11 bases between. The CDR3 runs 12 residues. Germline V gene sequence: CDR1 SGHRS, CDR2 YFSETQ.

This clone was recorded a few times. The chain uses TRBV5-4 and TRBJ2-2, with 11 nucleotides matching TRBD2. Germline V CDR1 and CDR2: SGHNT, YYREEE (reference sequence). The CDR3 is made up of 15 amino acids. V shed 5 bases and J 7 bases; nucleotides not matched to a gene: 7. CDR3 sequence: CASSLAGGRGGELFF. The CDR3 DNA sequence: TGTGCCAGCAGTCTAGCGGGAGGACGTGGCGGGGAGCTGTTTTTT.

CDR3: CASSQPGPGGEQYF. The DNA of the CDR3 is TGTGCCAGCAGCCAACCGGGTCCAGGGGGCGAGCAGTACTTC. V and J are TRBV3-1 (or the pseudogene TRBV3-2) and TRBJ2-7, with TRBD1 matching over 7 bases. CDR1 and CDR2 (germline): LGHDT, YNNKEL (reference sequence). Trimming removed 2 bases from V and 6 bases from J; junction bases left unmatched: 7. The CDR3 runs 14 residues.

This clone was seen a few times. The chain has TRBV5-4 and TRBJ1-2, with 8 bases that match TRBD1. There are 16 residues in the CDR3. From germline, CDR1 is SGHNT and CDR2 YYREEE (reference sequence). With 3 bases clipped from V and 5 bases from J, the junction kept 12 bases outside the gene matches. The CDR3 is CASSYGLAGGDYGYTF. The DNA for the CDR3 is TGTGCCAGCAGCTATGGCTTGGCAGGGGGCGATTATGGCTACACCTTC.

V usage is TRBV2 and J usage is TRBJ1-5; D ambiguous. V gave up 7 bases and J gave up 6 bases, with 16 bases separating them. The germline V gene encodes CDR1 SNHLY and CDR2 FYNNEI. CDR3 size: 14 residues. CDR3 nucleotide sequence: TGTGCCAGCAAGGAGGGTTTAGAGGGTCAGCCCCAGCATTTT. Protein: CASKEGLEGQPQHF.

V and J are TRBV20-1 and TRBJ1-1; D is ambiguous. CDR1 is DFQATT and CDR2 is SNEGSKA in the germline V gene (reference sequence). The length of the CDR3 is 11 residues. CDR3 coding DNA: TGCGGTACTATTCAGAACACTGAAGCTTTCTTT. Its translation is CGTIQNTEAFF.

V gene TRBV7-9 combines with J gene TRBJ1-3; 8 nucleotides align to TRBD1. Trimming took 5 bases from V and 0 from J; bases not matched to a gene: 6. The CDR3 consists of 16 residues. CDR1 SEHNR and CDR2 FQNEAQ come from the germline V gene (reference sequence). This CDR3 reads CASSRGTGVSGNTIYF. The CDR3 region has the DNA TGTGCCAGCAGCCGCGGGACAGGTGTCTCTGGAAACACCATATATTTT.

This chain uses TRBV7-9 with TRBJ1-6; maybe TRBD1 (5 bases). Trimming stripped 1 base from V and 3 bases from J, with 7 bases between. The CDR3 is made up of 15 amino acids. Germline values: CDR1 SEHNR, CDR2 FQNEAQ (reference sequence). CDR3 region: CASSLGQGYNSPLHF. The CDR3 DNA is TGTGCCAGCAGCTTAGGGCAGGGCTATAATTCACCCCTCCACTTT.

The chain recombines TRBV30 with TRBJ2-1; 13 bases align to TRBD2. After removal of 4 bases from V and 9 bases from J, the junction contained 6 bases not matched to a gene. Germline loops: CDR1 GTSNPN, CDR2 SVGIG (reference sequence). There are 14 residues in the CDR3. This CDR3 is CAWNSGLAGVEQFF. As DNA, the CDR3 is TGTGCCTGGAATAGCGGACTAGCGGGAGTTGAGCAGTTCTTC.

This rearrangement joins TRBV7-3 to TRBJ2-3; D call uncertain. Trimming removed 0 bases from V and 4 bases from J, with 5 bases in between. The CDR3 has 13 amino acids. The germline gives CDR1 SGHTA, CDR2 FQGTGA. CDR3 amino acids: CASSLTTADTQYF. The CDR3 DNA follows: TGTGCCAGCAGCTTAACGACTGCAGATACGCAGTATTTT.

The rearrangement joins TRBV4-1 to TRBJ1-1, with 7 bases matching TRBD1. The CDR3 extends over 15 amino acids. CDR1 and CDR2 (germline): MGHRA, YSYEKL. J gave up 1 base and V 4 bases, and 6 bases lay outside the gene matches. CDR3 nucleotides: TGCGCCAGCAGCCGAGGGGACAGTGCGAACACTGAAGCTTTCTTT. It yields the protein CASSRGDSANTEAFF.

The chain links TRBV5-1 to TRBJ1-1; maybe TRBD1 (5 bases). This CDR3 region has 14 residues. V was clipped by 3 bases and J by 1 base, with 10 bases between them. CDR1 and CDR2 (germline): SGHRS, YFSETQ. The CDR3, as DNA: TGCGCCAGCAGCTCACTAAGGGGGAACACTGAAGCTTTCTTT. This sequence encodes CASSSLRGNTEAFF.

This chain joins TRBV6-2 or TRBV6-3 and TRBJ2-1; 9 nucleotides align to TRBD1. The CDR3 contains 14 residues. V shed 7 bases, J shed 4 bases, and the junction held 5 bases outside the gene matches. Germline values: CDR1 MNHEY, CDR2 SVGEGT. CDR3 DNA sequence: TGTGCCAGCAACCCGGGACAGGGATACAATGAGCAGTTCTTC. It is translated as CASNPGQGYNEQFF.

The rearrangement joins TRBV18 to TRBJ1-1, with a possible D match to TRBD1 (6 bases). Germline V CDR1 and CDR2: KGHSH, LQKENI. The CDR3 extends over 13 amino acids. Trimming shortened V by 4 bases and J by 5 bases, and 11 bases separated the two germline ends. The CDR3 bases are TGTGCCAGCTCACGAGGGGGGGTGACTGAAGCTTTCTTT. This sequence encodes CASSRGGVTEAFF.